This passage covers 30 T cell receptor beta chains from one sample sequenced in a study of T-cell reconstitution after alpha-beta-depleted transplantation in children. This sample's TCRbeta library carried unique molecular identifier barcodes. TCRdb called the PCR reads again in MiXCR, with one record for every CDR3 protein. The sample carries around 340,000 distinct CDR3 sequences, about an eighth recorded once. Sequenced here: PBMCs, sampled from the stem cell graft. These receptors originate from a human donor who donated a stem cell graft to a child with Fanconi anemia.

V gene TRBV20-1 combines with J gene TRBJ2-2; 8 nucleotides line up with TRBD2. Germline trimming cut 1 base from V and 4 bases from J; bases unmatched to any gene: 5. The germline CDR1 and CDR2 sequences are DFQATT and SNEGSKA (reference sequence). CDR3 length: 15 amino acids. The CDR3 region is CSARAPGGSTGELFF. The CDR3 nucleotides read TGCAGTGCTAGAGCCCCGGGGGGGTCCACCGGGGAGCTGTTTTTT.

Many counts were recorded for this clonotype. The rearrangement uses TRBV6-5 and TRBJ1-5; D may be TRBD1 (6 bases). Per germline, CDR1 MNHEY and CDR2 SVGAGI. Trimming took off 0 bases at V and 5 bases at J, with 11 bases between the two ends. This CDR3 spans 15 amino acids. The CDR3 nucleotides read TGTGCCAGCAGTTACTCGCACAGGGTGGATCAGCCCCAGCATTTT. Its translation: CASSYSHRVDQPQHF.

This clonotype came up many times. The V gene is TRBV29-1, the J gene TRBJ2-3, with 12 bases fitting TRBD2. Trimming took 7 bases from V and 2 from J; bases not matched to a gene: 4. Germline V CDR1 and CDR2: SQVTM, ANQGSEA. The CDR3 is made up of 14 amino acids. The CDR3 DNA is TGCAGCGCCCGACTAGCGGGGGTCACAGATACGCAGTATTTT. As protein: CSARLAGVTDTQYF.

This clonotype appeared a few times. This chain joins TRBV12-3 or TRBV12-4 and TRBJ1-2; 10 nucleotides align to TRBD1. The trim removed 5 bases at V and 3 bases at J, leaving 12 bases unmatched. CDR3 length: 17 amino acids. The CDR3 DNA sequence: TGTGCCAGCAGTCTACGAGACGGGGGACAGGGGCACTATGGCTACACCTTC. It translates to CASSLRDGGQGHYGYTF.

This clonotype showed up many times. The V and J genes are TRBV12-3 or TRBV12-4 and TRBJ1-1; D remains ambiguous. The V gene lost 2 bases and the J gene lost 7 bases, with 11 bases spanning the gap. This CDR3 comprises 13 residues. The CDR3, as DNA: TGTGCCAGCAGTTTATTGCCGGGCATTGAAGCTTTCTTT. Translating gives CASSLLPGIEAFF.

The chain couples TRBV20-1 to TRBJ1-3; no definite D call. Germline values: CDR1 DFQATT, CDR2 SNEGSKA (reference sequence). There are 11 residues in the CDR3. DNA for the CDR3: TGCAATGTCCACTCTGGAAACACCATATATTTT. Translating it yields CNVHSGNTIYF.

The gene calls are TRBV29-1 and TRBJ2-7; 11 positions match TRBD1. CDR1 is SQVTM, CDR2 ANQGSEA, per germline. The CDR3 is made up of 13 amino acids. The J segment lost 9 bases and the V segment lost 2 bases, leaving 6 bases of the junction unmatched. This CDR3 is CSVERTGGLGQYF. DNA of the CDR3: TGCAGCGTTGAAAGGACAGGGGGCCTGGGGCAGTACTTC.

This chain uses TRBV29-1 with TRBJ1-5; D is unclear. Germline CDR1 and CDR2: SQVTM and ANQGSEA. Trimming took 8 bases from V and 2 from J, leaving 13 bases between them. This CDR3 is built from 13 residues. The CDR3 here is CSFQTGGNQPQHF. The CDR3, as DNA: TGCAGCTTTCAGACCGGAGGCAATCAGCCCCAGCATTTT.

This clonotype appeared many times. V and J are TRBV5-5 and TRBJ2-7, with D hard to call. Germline V gene lookup returns CDR1 SGHKS and CDR2 YYEKEE (reference sequence). The CDR3 totals 13 residues. V dropped 2 bases and J dropped 3 bases, with 9 bases sitting between them. CDR3 in DNA: TGTGCCAGCAGCTTCCGGCCGGACTACGAGCAGTACGTC. The encoded protein is CASSFRPDYEQYV.

The V gene is TRBV13, the J gene TRBJ2-2; 10 positions agree with TRBD1. CDR1 is PRHDT and CDR2 is FYEKMQ in the germline V gene (reference sequence). This CDR3 spans 17 amino acids. The V and J ends lost 4 bases and 2 bases, in that order; junction bases with no gene match: 7. CDR3 protein: CASSSWTGGTNTGELFF. For the CDR3, the DNA is TGTGCCAGCAGCTCGTGGACAGGGGGAACCAACACCGGGGAGCTGTTTTTT.

J is TRBJ2-7 and V is TRBV5-1; D may be TRBD1 or TRBD2 (5 bases each). The CDR3 has 15 amino acids. The V gene's germline CDR1 is SGHRS and CDR2 YFSETQ. V lost 1 base and J 3 bases, leaving 14 bases between the germline ends. The CDR3 region is CASSLTGPSNYEQYF. The CDR3, as DNA: TGCGCCAGCAGCTTGACGGGACCTAGCAACTACGAGCAGTACTTC.

This clonotype was picked up a small number of times. The chain recombines TRBV7-8 with TRBJ2-1; perhaps TRBD2 as D (7 bases). The V end lost 7 bases, the J end lost 4 bases, and 17 bases lay between the germline ends. Germline V gives CDR1 SGHVS, CDR2 FQNEAQ. This CDR3 contains 15 residues. The DNA of the CDR3 is TGTGCCAGCATCCAGAGGGGGGGGAGATACAATGAGCAGTTCTTC. Translated: CASIQRGGRYNEQFF. The complete variable domain, with remaining parts taken from reference TRBV7-8 and TRBJ2-1, reads GAGVSQSPRYKVAKRGQDVALRCDPISGHVSLFWYQQALGQGPEFLTYFQNEAQLDKSGLPSDRFFAERPEGSVSTLKIQRTQQEDSAVYLCASIQRGGRYNEQFFGPGTRLTVL.

This clonotype occurred a few times. The genes are TRBV4-3 and TRBJ1-4; TRBD1 matches 7 bases. V lost 2 bases, J lost 8 bases, and 17 bases stayed unmatched. The CDR3 has 18 amino acids. Germline loops: CDR1 LGHNA, CDR2 YSLEER. The CDR3 DNA is TGCGCCAGCAGCCAACTCCTTACAACAGGGGTTTTAGGCGAAAAACTGTTTTTT. This translates into CASSQLLTTGVLGEKLFF.

The table lists this clonotype with a few counts. This sequence joins TRBV28 and TRBJ2-3, with D possibly TRBD2 on 6 matching bases. The CDR3 contains 12 residues. The germline gives CDR1 MDHEN, CDR2 SYDVKM. The V end was cut by 10 bases, the J end by 0 bases, with 8 bases between. CDR3 sequence reads: CATRGSTDTQYF. CDR3 in DNA: TGTGCCACTCGGGGGAGCACAGATACGCAGTATTTT.

This clonotype occurred many times. This chain links TRBV12-3 or TRBV12-4 with TRBJ1-4, with 9 bases matching TRBD1. The CDR3 is 15 residues long. Germline trimming cut 5 bases from V and 6 bases from J; bases unmatched to any gene: 7. CDR3 sequence: CASSRGQGGDEKLFF. The CDR3 nucleotides are TGTGCCAGCAGTAGGGGACAGGGAGGGGATGAAAAACTGTTTTTT.

This clonotype was observed a few times. CDR3 bases: TGTGCCATCCGGGACAGTAACACAGATACGCAGTATTTT. It yields the protein CAIRDSNTDTQYF. The chain carries TRBV10-3 and TRBJ2-3; 7 bases are shared with TRBD1. Germline values: CDR1 ENHRY, CDR2 SYGVKD. This CDR3 is 13 amino acids long. The junction had 4 bases not matched to a gene; V was cut back by 8 bases and J by 2 bases.

This clonotype came up a few times. The chain is built from TRBV29-1 and TRBJ2-5, with a tentative D call TRBD1 (5 bases). Per the germline V gene, CDR1 is SQVTM and CDR2 is ANQGSEA. Trimming cost V 7 bases and J 4 bases, with 10 bases left between them. CDR3 length equals 11 residues. Here the CDR3 DNA reads TGCAGCGGCACAAGGGGAGAGACCCAGTACTTC. This gives the protein CSGTRGETQYF.

The chain links TRBV20-1 to TRBJ2-3; D is unclear. V lost 5 bases and J 6 bases, leaving 12 bases between the germline ends. CDR3 size: 12 residues. Per germline, CDR1 DFQATT and CDR2 SNEGSKA (reference sequence). The CDR3 sequence is CSALPHRDTQYF. CDR3 coding DNA: TGCAGTGCTCTCCCTCACCGGGATACGCAGTATTTT.

This clonotype showed up many times. The chain links TRBV12-3 or TRBV12-4 to TRBJ1-1; no clear D. The CDR3 runs to 14 residues. V lost 6 bases to trimming and J lost 0 bases, with 11 bases between them. The CDR3 spells CASRPQQMNTEAFF. For the CDR3, the DNA is TGTGCCAGCAGACCCCAGCAGATGAACACTGAAGCTTTCTTT.

Of note for this clonotype: Germline and junction disagree at one end, which may indicate a read error. The chain couples TRBV3-1 to TRBJ2-5; the D gene is possibly TRBD1 (5 bases). The germline V gene has CDR1 LGHDT and CDR2 YNNKEL (reference sequence). CDR3 size: 13 residues. The CDR3 nucleotides read TGTGCCAGCTGTTTAGGGGTCCAAAAGACCCAGTACTTC. Encoded protein: CASCLGVQKTQYF.

The chain is built from TRBV4-1 and TRBJ1-4; D remains unclear. The CDR3 consists of 13 residues. Germline V gives CDR1 MGHRA, CDR2 YSYEKL. The V end lost 7 bases, the J end lost 3 bases, and 9 bases lay between the germline ends. As DNA, the CDR3 is TGCGCCAGCAAGAGTTATGCTAATGAAAAACTGTTTTTT. The encoded protein is CASKSYANEKLFF.

This clonotype was counted at least ten times. This chain joins TRBV20-1 and TRBJ1-1; D may be TRBD1 (6 bases). This CDR3 is built from 14 residues. Per the germline V gene, CDR1 is DFQATT and CDR2 is SNEGSKA (reference sequence). The germline V and J ends were trimmed by 6 bases and 1 base, with 15 bases remaining between them. The CDR3 sequence: CSARGGATNTEAFF. The CDR3 DNA follows: TGCAGTGCCCGAGGGGGGGCAACGAACACTGAAGCTTTCTTT.

This clonotype has more than one count but fewer than ten. The chain joins TRBV4-2 to TRBJ1-2, with D maybe TRBD1 (5 bases). This CDR3 has 15 amino acids. The germline gives CDR1 LGHNA, CDR2 YNFKEQ. The V end was cut by 0 bases, the J end by 4 bases, with 12 bases between. The CDR3 coding sequence is TGTGCCAGCAGCCAAGATAGAGGGGAACCCTATGGCTACACCTTC. Protein product: CASSQDRGEPYGYTF.

This chain connects TRBV6-2 or TRBV6-3 to TRBJ2-7; TRBD2 is a possible D gene (6 bases). The CDR3 is made up of 14 amino acids. Germline lookup yields CDR1 MNHEY and CDR2 SVGEGT. Trimming took 6 bases from V and 1 from J, leaving 13 bases between them. The CDR3 here is CASSSPGLSYEQYF. The CDR3 DNA reads TGTGCCAGCAGCTCTCCGGGACTTTCCTACGAGCAGTACTTC.

At least ten counts were recorded for this clonotype. The rearrangement uses TRBV29-1 and TRBJ2-2; 10 bases match TRBD1. Germline V gives CDR1 SQVTM, CDR2 ANQGSEA. The CDR3 contains 13 residues. The V and J ends lost 6 bases and 6 bases, in that order; junction bases with no gene match: 4. Here the CDR3 reads CSVGTGAPGELFF. DNA of the CDR3: TGCAGCGTGGGGACAGGGGCACCCGGGGAGCTGTTTTTT.

This clonotype was counted between two and nine times. The J gene is TRBJ2-6, the V gene TRBV28; D is unclear. The CDR3 is 16 amino acids. V gave up 2 bases and J gave up 4 bases, with 12 bases separating them. Germline CDR1 MDHEN, CDR2 SYDVKM. For the CDR3, the DNA is TGTGCCAGCAGTTTAACCCCCAGCTTCGGGGCCAACGTCCTGACTTTC. Translated, it gives CASSLTPSFGANVLTF. The whole variable domain, filled in from reference TRBV28 and TRBJ2-6, reads DVKVTQSSRYLVKRTGEKVFLECVQDMDHENMFWYRQDPGLGLRLIYFSYDVKMKEKGDIPEGYSVSREKKERFSLILESASTNQTSMYLCASSLTPSFGANVLTFGAGSRLTVL.

The rearrangement uses TRBV20-1 and TRBJ2-6; unclear D gene. The V gene's germline CDR1 is DFQATT and CDR2 SNEGSKA (reference sequence). Trimming pared 2 bases from V and 4 bases from J, leaving 6 bases between. This CDR3 has 13 residues. CDR3 region: CSARQSGANVLTF. The CDR3 DNA reads as TGCAGTGCTAGACAATCCGGGGCCAACGTCCTGACTTTC.

This clonotype appeared many times. This sequence joins TRBV10-1 and TRBJ1-1; the D is unclear. The V end lost 3 bases, the J end lost 4 bases, and 9 bases lay between the germline ends. Looked up from germline, CDR1 is WNHNN and CDR2 is SYGVQD (reference sequence). The CDR3 covers 13 residues. The CDR3 protein is CASSDSRSTEAFF. The CDR3, as DNA: TGCGCCAGCAGTGACTCTCGAAGCACTGAAGCTTTCTTT.

CDR3 nucleotide sequence: TGTGCCAGCAGTTATCCCCAGGGTCGTTCAGCTGGGGCCAACGTCCTGACTTTC. Translation gives CASSYPQGRSAGANVLTF. This chain uses TRBV28 with TRBJ2-6; D is possibly TRBD1 (5 bases). Trimming shortened V by 4 bases and J by 2 bases, and 18 bases separated the two germline ends. CDR1 and CDR2 (germline): MDHEN, SYDVKM. CDR3 length equals 18 residues.

This clonotype was observed a handful of times. The V and J genes are TRBV28 and TRBJ1-3; D perhaps matches TRBD1 (5 bases). Trimming pared 9 bases from V and 0 bases from J, leaving 12 bases between. The CDR3 loop spans 14 amino acids. Germline V lookup: CDR1 MDHEN, CDR2 SYDVKM. CDR3 amino acids: CASSGHSSGNTIYF. CDR3 in DNA: TGTGCCAGTTCGGGGCACAGCTCTGGAAACACCATATATTTT.